This is a list of T cell receptor beta chains from one sample in a study of T-cell reconstitution after alpha-beta-depleted transplantation in children. TCRdb redid the calling of the PCR reads with MiXCR, one entry per CDR3 protein. The profile covers approximately 630,000 distinct CDR3 sequences, with roughly 14% appearing a single time and 0.79% taken by the ten largest. This sample comprised PBMCs, obtained before TCRalphabeta/CD19-depleted stem cell transplant. These TCRs come from a girl aged 2-15 years with congenital amegakaryocytic thrombocytopenia, due to receive a stem cell transplant. CDR3s include the opening cysteine and the closing phenylalanine or tryptophan. A D gene is named only where the DNA matches it firmly. Expanded clones are given a class, and other clones once, few, many or no size at all.

TRBV20-1	TRBJ2-2	many	-	CSARGLGDTGELFF	TGCAGTGCTAGAGGCTTGGGGGACACCGGGGAGCTGTTTTTT
TRBV7-9	TRBJ2-2	many	TRBD2	CASTSPLAGGTGELFF	TGTGCCAGTACAAGTCCACTAGCGGGAGGTACCGGGGAGCTGTTTTTT
TRBV27	TRBJ2-7	few	TRBD2	CASSLVSSGRPEQYF	TGTGCCAGCAGTTTAGTCTCTAGCGGGAGACCCGAGCAGTACTTC
TRBV6-5	TRBJ1-1	many	TRBD1	CAAVGTGNTEAFF	TGTGCCGCTGTCGGGACAGGGAACACTGAAGCTTTCTTT
TRBV14	TRBJ1-2	-	-	CASSQDLGPTNYGYPF	TGTGCCAGCAGCCAAGATTTGGGACCTACTAACTATGGCTACCCCTTC
TRBV20-1	TRBJ1-2	-	-	CSASAGAQRGHGYTF	TGCAGTGCTAGCGCAGGGGCCCAGCGGGGACATGGCTACACCTTC
TRBV28	TRBJ2-1	many	TRBD1	CASNQGAWNEQFF	TGTGCCAGCAACCAGGGGGCTTGGAATGAGCAGTTCTTC
TRBV20-1	TRBJ2-7	-	-	CSARTGTANEQYF	TGCAGTGCTAGAACTGGGACCGCTAACGAGCAGTACTTC
TRBV4-1	TRBJ2-7	many	-	CASSQDPGWEQYF	TGCGCCAGCAGCCAAGATCCCGGGTGGGAGCAGTACTTC
TRBV19	TRBJ2-2	-	-	CADPSGTGELFF	TGTGCCGATCCCTCGGGCACCGGGGAGCTGTTTTTT
TRBV5-1	TRBJ1-5	many	TRBD1	CASSLQGNQPQHF	TGCGCCAGCAGCTTACAGGGGAATCAGCCCCAGCATTTT
TRBV7-2	TRBJ1-1	-	TRBD1	CASSPYPGQVEAFF	TGTGCCAGCAGCCCATACCCGGGACAGGTAGAAGCTTTCTTT
TRBV20-1	TRBJ2-1	many	TRBD2	CSAPRSSGRDEQFF	TGCAGTGCCCCCCGGTCTAGCGGGAGAGATGAGCAGTTCTTC
TRBV20-1	TRBJ1-2	many	TRBD1	CSARPTRGEDYGYTF	TGCAGTGCTAGACCCACCAGGGGGGAGGACTATGGCTACACCTTC
TRBV6-6	TRBJ2-1	many	-	CASSPIYNEQFF	TGTGCCAGCAGTCCGATCTACAATGAGCAGTTCTTC
TRBV7-9	TRBJ1-1	once	-	CASSSFNTEAFF	TGTGCCAGCAGCTCATTTAACACTGAAGCTTTCTTT
TRBV25-1	TRBJ2-5	few	TRBD1	CASSEWRTGLGETQYF	TGTGCCAGCAGTGAATGGAGGACAGGGTTGGGAGAGACCCAGTACTTC
TRBV5-1	TRBJ1-1	many	-	CASSLASLAEAFF	TGCGCCAGCAGCTTGGCCTCTTTGGCTGAAGCTTTCTTT
TRBV5-1	TRBJ2-1	many	-	CASSLRPSDNEQFF	TGCGCCAGCAGCTTGCGGCCGTCTGACAATGAGCAGTTCTTC
TRBV11-2	TRBJ2-7	few	TRBD1	CASSLRDSPSYEQYF	TGTGCCAGCAGCTTACGGGACAGTCCTTCCTACGAGCAGTACTTC
TRBV11-2	TRBJ2-7	few	-	CASMDGPYYEQYF	TGTGCCAGCATGGACGGCCCTTACTACGAGCAGTACTTC
TRBV7-2	TRBJ2-5	-	-	CASSLSFAEETQYF	TGTGCCAGCAGCTTAAGCTTTGCGGAAGAGACCCAGTACTTC
TRBV5-1	TRBJ2-1	many	-	CASSLSSTIENNEQFF	TGCGCCAGCAGCTTGTCAAGCACCATCGAGAACAATGAGCAGTTCTTC
TRBV29-1	TRBJ2-6	-	TRBD2	CSVELAEGSGANVLTF	TGCAGCGTTGAACTAGCGGAGGGCTCTGGGGCCAACGTCCTGACTTTC
TRBV7-9	TRBJ2-5	-	TRBD1	CASSTRDSVETQYF	TGTGCCAGCAGCACCCGGGACAGCGTTGAGACCCAGTACTTC
TRBV12-3/TRBV12-4	TRBJ2-2	few	-	CASSALPLGTGELFF	TGTGCCAGCAGTGCTCTCCCCCTTGGCACCGGGGAGCTGTTTTTT
TRBV15	TRBJ2-5	many	-	CATSRGLNQETQYF	TGTGCCACCAGCAGAGGGCTAAATCAAGAGACCCAGTACTTC
TRBV6-1	TRBJ1-1	many	-	CASEGSKDTEAFF	TGTGCCAGCGAGGGAAGCAAGGACACTGAAGCTTTCTTT
TRBV15	TRBJ2-3	-	-	CATSRVVTADTQYF	TGTGCCACCAGCAGAGTAGTGACAGCAGATACGCAGTATTTT
TRBV30	TRBJ2-1	many	-	CAWSSGVGDNEQFF	TGTGCCTGGAGTTCAGGGGTCGGGGACAATGAGCAGTTCTTC
TRBV29-1	TRBJ2-1	-	TRBD2	CSVEGVIAGENRYNEQFF	TGCAGCGTTGAAGGGGTTATCGCGGGAGAAAATCGTTACAATGAGCAGTTCTTC
TRBV12-3/TRBV12-4	TRBJ1-4	many	TRBD1	CASSPDRATTNEKLFF	TGTGCCAGCAGTCCGGACAGGGCAACAACTAATGAAAAACTGTTTTTT
TRBV5-1	TRBJ1-5	-	-	CASSFSGHSDQPQHF	TGCGCCAGCAGCTTCTCGGGGCACTCTGATCAGCCCCAGCATTTT
TRBV12-3/TRBV12-4	TRBJ2-2	many	TRBD1	CASSHRGPPNTGELFF	TGTGCCAGCAGTCACAGGGGCCCGCCGAACACCGGGGAGCTGTTTTTT
TRBV28	TRBJ2-4	few	-	CASSFGAFRLSLAKNIQYF	TGTGCCAGCAGTTTCGGGGCCTTCAGGCTTTCCCTAGCCAAAAACATTCAGTACTTC
TRBV5-1	TRBJ1-1	few	-	CASSLTGEGAEAFF	TGCGCCAGCAGCTTAACAGGTGAGGGTGCTGAAGCTTTCTTT
TRBV6-5	TRBJ2-3	-	-	CASSYSLAGDTQYF	TGTGCCAGCAGTTACTCACTAGCCGGTGATACGCAGTATTTT
TRBV4-1	TRBJ2-7	many	TRBD2	CASSQNTRTSGSPGEQYF	TGCGCCAGCAGCCAAAATACAAGGACTAGCGGGAGTCCGGGGGAGCAGTACTTC
TRBV10-3	TRBJ2-1	-	TRBD2	CAISELAGKGSNEQFF	TGTGCCATCAGTGAGTTAGCGGGAAAGGGGAGCAATGAGCAGTTCTTC
TRBV18	TRBJ2-5	-	-	CASSPSRAGMETQYF	TGTGCCAGCTCACCGAGTCGCGCAGGGATGGAGACCCAGTACTTC
TRBV29-1	TRBJ2-1	-	TRBD2	CSVGGGTSGYNEQFF	TGCAGCGTTGGGGGCGGGACTAGCGGCTACAATGAGCAGTTCTTC
TRBV29-1	TRBJ2-1	few	-	CSVESGDPYNEQFF	TGCAGCGTTGAATCGGGGGACCCCTACAATGAGCAGTTCTTC
TRBV29-1	TRBJ2-3	few	-	CSVVGEYTDTQYF	TGCAGCGTTGTGGGTGAATACACAGATACGCAGTATTTT
TRBV12-3/TRBV12-4	TRBJ2-1	many	-	CASTKIGDEQFF	TGTGCCAGCACCAAAATAGGCGATGAGCAGTTCTTC
TRBV29-1	TRBJ2-7	few	TRBD2	CSANLRTSGAYEQYF	TGCAGCGCTAATCTAAGAACTAGCGGGGCCTACGAGCAGTACTTC
TRBV6-2/TRBV6-3	TRBJ2-2	-	-	CASSATGVSGELFF	TGTGCCAGCAGTGCAACGGGAGTGTCCGGGGAGCTGTTTTTT
TRBV5-1	TRBJ2-7	-	-	CASRETGAPYEQYF	TGCGCCAGCAGGGAGACGGGAGCCCCCTACGAGCAGTACTTC
TRBV5-1	TRBJ1-1	-	TRBD1	CASSLRGDRREAFF	TGCGCCAGCAGCTTGCGCGGGGACAGACGCGAAGCTTTCTTT
TRBV10-3	TRBJ1-1	few	-	CAISEEGQRTTEAFF	TGTGCCATCAGTGAGGAAGGACAGCGGACGACTGAAGCTTTCTTT
TRBV29-1	TRBJ2-5	many	-	CSVTIETQYF	TGCAGCGTCACTATAGAGACCCAGTACTTC
TRBV20-1	TRBJ2-1	many	TRBD2	CSARRLAGPSYNEQFF	TGCAGTGCTAGACGACTAGCGGGACCCTCCTACAATGAGCAGTTCTTC
TRBV7-9	TRBJ2-7	-	TRBD1	CASSLVPGQGFYEQYF	TGTGCCAGCAGCTTAGTCCCAGGACAGGGGTTCTACGAGCAGTACTTC